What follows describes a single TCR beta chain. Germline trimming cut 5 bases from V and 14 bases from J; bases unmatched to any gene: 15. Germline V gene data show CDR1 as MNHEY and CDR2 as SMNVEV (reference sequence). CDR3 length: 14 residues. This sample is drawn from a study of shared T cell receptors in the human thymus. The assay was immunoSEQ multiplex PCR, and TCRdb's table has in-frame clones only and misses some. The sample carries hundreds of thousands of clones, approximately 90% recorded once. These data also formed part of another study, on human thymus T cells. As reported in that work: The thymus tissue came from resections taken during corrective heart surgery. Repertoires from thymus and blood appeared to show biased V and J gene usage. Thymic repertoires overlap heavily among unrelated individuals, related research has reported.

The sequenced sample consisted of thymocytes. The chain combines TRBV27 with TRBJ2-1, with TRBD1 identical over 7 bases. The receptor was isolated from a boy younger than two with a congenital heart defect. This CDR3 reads CASSPASDRPIKFF. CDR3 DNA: TGTGCCAGCAGTCCAGCCTCGGACAGGCCGATTAAGTTCTTC.